The 27 T cell receptor beta chains in this list originate from one sample, sequenced in a study of response to subunit inactivated influenza vaccine. TCRdb reprocessed the RT-PCR reads via MiXCR and lists one record per CDR3 protein. The table has 450,000 to 600,000 distinct CDR3 sequences, about 17% seen once; the top ten hold roughly 3%. The material sequenced was CD4+ T cells sorted from PBMCs, taken around 2 years after vaccination. The receptors here all came from a man between 50 and 69 years old who received an inactivated influenza vaccine.

The rearrangement joins TRBV20-1 to TRBJ2-7, with 10 bases lining up with TRBD2. Germline loops: CDR1 DFQATT, CDR2 SNEGSKA (reference sequence). J lost 3 bases, V lost 0 bases, and 2 bases had no gene match. This CDR3 is built from 14 residues. CDR3 DNA: TGCAGTGCTAGAGATCCTAGCGGGAGCTACGAGCAGTACTTC. The encoded protein is CSARDPSGSYEQYF.

This clonotype occurred a few times. The genes are TRBV20-1 and TRBJ2-7, with a weak D call TRBD1 (6 bases). This CDR3 has 13 residues. Germline-derived CDR1 and CDR2 are DFQATT and SNEGSKA (reference sequence). V lost 4 bases to trimming and J lost 6 bases, with 16 bases between them. Written as DNA, the CDR3 is TGCAGTGCTACCAGACAGGTTTACGGCGAGCAGTACTTC. It specifies CSATRQVYGEQYF.

This clonotype was counted a few times. This sequence joins TRBV20-1 and TRBJ1-1; tentatively, D is TRBD1 (5 bases). The CDR3 loop spans 14 amino acids. Germline values: CDR1 DFQATT, CDR2 SNEGSKA (reference sequence). The V end was cut by 3 bases, the J end by 3 bases, with 14 bases between. CDR3 in amino acids: CSARGWGRDTEAFF. CDR3 in DNA: TGCAGTGCTAGGGGTTGGGGCCGGGACACTGAAGCTTTCTTT.

This clonotype came up a few times. This chain connects TRBV28 to TRBJ2-5; D is possibly TRBD1 or TRBD2 (5 bases each). The CDR3 has 14 amino acids. The germline gives CDR1 MDHEN, CDR2 SYDVKM. V gave up 6 bases and J gave up 5 bases, with 16 bases separating them. The CDR3 here is CASRALGESETQYF. The CDR3 DNA follows: TGTGCCAGCAGGGCACTAGGGGAGAGCGAGACCCAGTACTTC.

This chain links TRBV9 with TRBJ2-7; tentatively, D is TRBD2 (6 bases). Germline CDR1 is SGDLS and CDR2 is YYNGEE. V was clipped by 3 bases and J by 0 bases, with 16 bases between them. CDR3 size: 16 residues. DNA for the CDR3: TGTGCCAGCAGCGGAGGGGCGGCGGGGAACTCCTACGAGCAGTACTTC. It is translated as CASSGGAAGNSYEQYF. The variable domain in full, completed from reference TRBV9 and TRBJ2-7, reads DSGVTQTPKHLITATGQRVTLRCSPRSGDLSVYWYQQSLDQGLQFLIQYYNGEERAKGNILERFSAQQFPDLHSELNLSSLELGDSALYFCASSGGAAGNSYEQYFGPGTRLTVT.

In its sample, this clonotype was seen a few times. The J gene is TRBJ2-3, the V gene TRBV7-9; a possible D gene is TRBD1 (6 bases). CDR1 is SEHNR and CDR2 is FQNEAQ in the germline V gene (reference sequence). The CDR3 totals 15 residues. Between the trimmed V and J ends, which lost 5 bases and 8 bases, there was a span of 20 bases. DNA for the CDR3: TGTGCCAGCAGCGGGTACAGGGATTGGGTTGGTACGCAGTATTTT. Translation gives CASSGYRDWVGTQYF. The entire variable domain, with the rest obtained from reference TRBV7-9 and TRBJ2-3, is as follows: DTGVSQNPRHKITKRGQNVTFRCDPISEHNRLYWYRQTLGQGPEFLTYFQNEAQLEKSRLLSDRFSAERPKGSFSTLEIQRTEQGDSAMYLCASSGYRDWVGTQYFGPGTRLTVL.

This CDR3 reads CATSRDTVGGTSYEQYF. CDR3 nucleotides: TGTGCCACCAGCAGAGATACAGTGGGAGGTACCTCCTACGAGCAGTACTTC. The chain has TRBV15 and TRBJ2-7; D perhaps matches TRBD2 (6 bases). The CDR3 loop spans 17 amino acids. Germline V gene data show CDR1 as LNHNV and CDR2 as YYDKDF (reference sequence). Trimming stripped 0 bases from V and 0 bases from J, with 15 bases between.

This clonotype was seen at least ten times. V and J are TRBV11-2 and TRBJ2-5, with D maybe TRBD2 (6 bases). V lost 0 bases and J lost 9, with 23 bases in between. The germline V gene has CDR1 SGHAT and CDR2 FQNNGV. There are 17 residues in the CDR3. The CDR3 protein is CASSLDKAEGERRAQYF. DNA for the CDR3: TGTGCCAGCAGCTTAGATAAGGCGGAGGGCGAACGGAGGGCCCAGTACTTC.

This clonotype was observed many times. The chain joins TRBV28 to TRBJ1-2; D is perhaps TRBD1 (5 bases). Trimming took off 5 bases at V and 0 bases at J, with 13 bases between the two ends. CDR1 MDHEN and CDR2 SYDVKM come from the germline V gene. The CDR3 contains 15 residues. This chain's CDR3 is CASSGGDLANYGYTF. CDR3 in DNA: TGTGCCAGCAGTGGGGGGGATCTAGCTAACTATGGCTACACCTTC.

The rearrangement joins TRBV4-3 to TRBJ2-7, with D tentatively TRBD1 or TRBD2 (6 bases each). Germline V gives CDR1 LGHNA, CDR2 YSLEER. Trimming pared 0 bases from V and 2 bases from J, leaving 14 bases between. CDR3 size: 16 residues. As DNA, the CDR3 is TGCGCCAGCAGCCAAGAAATAGGGGGGCGAGCCTACGAGCAGTACTTC. Translating gives CASSQEIGGRAYEQYF.

The chain couples TRBV12-3 or TRBV12-4 to TRBJ1-4, with D perhaps matching TRBD1 (5 bases). Trimming removed 5 bases from V and 3 bases from J, with 13 bases in between. This CDR3 is 15 amino acids long. DNA of the CDR3: TGTGCCAGCAGTGTCGGAGGGGCGGCTAATGAAAAACTGTTTTTT. It is translated as CASSVGGAANEKLFF.

This clonotype was observed many times. This rearrangement joins TRBV12-3 or TRBV12-4 to TRBJ2-2, with 7 nucleotides matching TRBD2. The CDR3 length is 15 residues. The junction had 2 bases not matched to a gene; V was cut back by 3 bases and J by 1 base. The CDR3 region has the DNA TGTGCCAGCAGTTTTGGCGGGGGGAACACCGGGGAGCTGTTTTTT. Translated: CASSFGGGNTGELFF.

The chain uses TRBV12-3 or TRBV12-4 and TRBJ2-2; a possible D gene is TRBD1 (6 bases). The CDR3 length is 14 residues. With 6 bases removed from V and 8 bases from J, the gap between germline ends came to 16 bases. As DNA, the CDR3 is TGTGCCAGCAGCTCCTTAGGCAGGGGTGGGGAGCTGTTTTTT. Encoded protein: CASSSLGRGGELFF.

This chain connects TRBV7-9 to TRBJ1-5, with TRBD1 matching over 8 bases. The junction had 7 bases not matched to a gene; V was cut back by 5 bases and J by 4 bases. CDR3 length equals 15 residues. CDR1 and CDR2 (germline): SEHNR, FQNEAQ (reference sequence). Here the CDR3 reads CASSPDRGRNQPQHF. DNA of the CDR3: TGTGCCAGCAGCCCTGACAGGGGAAGGAATCAGCCCCAGCATTTT.

J is TRBJ1-2 and V is TRBV4-3, with D possibly being TRBD1 (5 bases). The V end lost 4 bases, the J end lost 8 bases, and 14 bases lay between the germline ends. This CDR3 region has 13 residues. Germline V lookup: CDR1 LGHNA, CDR2 YSLEER. CDR3 DNA: TGCGCCAGCAGCCTGAGCGGGGCTGAGGGCTACACCTTC. This sequence encodes CASSLSGAEGYTF.

CDR3 region: CASSLGGDSSYNEQFF. The DNA for the CDR3 is TGTGCCAGCAGCTTAGGGGGGGACAGCTCCTACAATGAGCAGTTCTTC. The chain has TRBV7-2 and TRBJ2-1; possible D gene TRBD1, 7 bases. The germline CDR1 and CDR2 sequences are SGHTA and FQGNSA. V was shortened by 1 base and J by 0 bases, with 10 bases between the two germline ends. The CDR3 covers 16 residues.

The chain joins TRBV5-1 to TRBJ2-7; the match to TRBD1 covers 10 bases. Losses at the gene ends were 4 bases for V and 7 bases for J; bases not matched to a gene: 5. Germline lookup yields CDR1 SGHRS and CDR2 YFSETQ. The CDR3 runs 13 residues. CDR3 DNA sequence: TGCGCCAGCAGCCCGACAGGGGGCAGGGAGCAGTACTTC. Protein product: CASSPTGGREQYF.

This clonotype has a count of ten or more. V is TRBV5-1 and J is TRBJ2-2; D is unresolved. This CDR3 has 15 amino acids. The V gene lost 3 bases and the J gene lost 6 bases, with 15 bases spanning the gap. The V gene's germline CDR1 is SGHRS and CDR2 YFSETQ. The CDR3 region is CASSSNPRASGELFF. CDR3 in DNA: TGCGCCAGCAGCTCGAACCCCCGAGCCTCCGGGGAGCTGTTTTTT.

This clonotype was detected ten times or more. The CDR3 DNA sequence: TGTGCCAGCAGCGTAGAGCTCTCCTACGAGCAGTACTTC. Its translation: CASSVELSYEQYF. The rearrangement links TRBV9 to TRBJ2-7; no clear D gene. V was shortened by 0 bases and J by 0 bases, with 4 bases between the two germline ends. Germline CDR1 is SGDLS and CDR2 is YYNGEE. CDR3 length equals 13 residues.

In its sample, this clonotype was seen a few times. The chain carries TRBV29-1 and TRBJ2-1; no clear D gene. The CDR3 sequence is 17 residues long. V was pared by 0 bases and J by 1 base, with 16 bases between. Germline lookup yields CDR1 SQVTM and CDR2 ANQGSEA. DNA of the CDR3: TGCAGCGTTGAAGAAATGGACCGCGTGAAATCCTACAATGAGCAGTTCTTC. As protein: CSVEEMDRVKSYNEQFF.

This clonotype has only a few counts. The chain uses TRBV4-3 and TRBJ2-7; D not certain. Germline loops: CDR1 LGHNA, CDR2 YSLEER. The V end lost 0 bases, the J end lost 6 bases, and 9 bases lay between the germline ends. CDR3 length: 13 amino acids. DNA of the CDR3: TGCGCCAGCAGCCAAGATGCGAGAAGCGAGCAGTACTTC. Amino acids: CASSQDARSEQYF.

This clonotype was observed a few times. The V gene is TRBV9, the J gene TRBJ2-3; perhaps TRBD1 as D (6 bases). There are 17 residues in the CDR3. Per the germline V gene, CDR1 is SGDLS and CDR2 is YYNGEE. Deletions cut 0 bases from V and 1 base from J, with 15 bases between. CDR3 DNA: TGTGCCAGCAGCGTAGGGGCCCTATCAGGGGGCACAGATACGCAGTATTTT. Protein: CASSVGALSGGTDTQYF.

The chain is built from TRBV29-1 and TRBJ2-2; TRBD1 agrees at 7 bases. CDR3 length: 15 residues. Germline V gives CDR1 SQVTM, CDR2 ANQGSEA. V lost 4 bases to trimming and J lost 0 bases; unmatched junction nucleotides: 5. The DNA for the CDR3 is TGCAGCGTTGGTCGGACAGGCGCGAACACCGGGGAGCTGTTTTTT. Encoded protein: CSVGRTGANTGELFF.

The table lists this clonotype with a few counts. The J gene is TRBJ2-3, the V gene TRBV20-1; 8 bases align to TRBD1. The CDR3 spans 15 residues. Germline CDR1 DFQATT, CDR2 SNEGSKA (reference sequence). Trimming at V came to 6 bases and at J to 11 bases, leaving 19 bases not matched to a gene. In DNA form, the CDR3 reads TGCAGTGCCGATCAAACCGGGACAGGCGGAAGTAAGCAGTATTTT. Protein: CSADQTGTGGSKQYF.

This clonotype was counted once. CDR3 sequence reads: CASSVGPATGELFF. The CDR3 bases are TGTGCCAGCAGCGTAGGACCTGCCACCGGGGAGCTGTTTTTT. The chain uses TRBV9 and TRBJ2-2, with unresolved D. The CDR3 has 14 amino acids. CDR1 and CDR2 from the germline V gene are SGDLS and YYNGEE. With 0 bases removed from V and 4 bases from J, the gap between germline ends came to 7 bases.

J is TRBJ1-4 and V is TRBV7-9; TRBD1 aligns across 8 bases. Unmatched junction bases numbered 6, after V lost 4 bases and J lost 8 bases. The CDR3 contains 14 residues. Germline-derived CDR1 and CDR2 are SEHNR and FQNEAQ (reference sequence). The CDR3 sequence is CASSSTGGKEKLFF. Written as DNA, the CDR3 is TGTGCCAGCAGCTCAACAGGGGGAAAGGAAAAACTGTTTTTT.

This clonotype was seen a few times. The chain links TRBV20-1 to TRBJ2-3; 12 bases are a match to TRBD1. The J segment lost 5 bases and the V segment lost 5 bases, leaving 5 bases of the junction unmatched. Germline CDR1 DFQATT, CDR2 SNEGSKA (reference sequence). The length of the CDR3 is 14 residues. The CDR3 DNA reads as TGCAGTGCTTGGGACAGGGGGCTTGTAGATACGCAGTATTTT. Amino acids: CSAWDRGLVDTQYF.